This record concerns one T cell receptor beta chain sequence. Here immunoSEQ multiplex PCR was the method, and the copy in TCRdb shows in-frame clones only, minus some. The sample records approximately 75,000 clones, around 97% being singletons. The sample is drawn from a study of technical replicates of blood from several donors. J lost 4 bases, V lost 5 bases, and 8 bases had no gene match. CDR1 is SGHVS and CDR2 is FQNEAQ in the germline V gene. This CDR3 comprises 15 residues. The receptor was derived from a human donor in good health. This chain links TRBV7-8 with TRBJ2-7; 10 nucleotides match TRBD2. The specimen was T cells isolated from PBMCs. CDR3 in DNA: TGTGCCAGCAGCCCCCCTAGCGGGAGAATTTACGAGCAGTACTTC. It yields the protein CASSPPSGRIYEQYF.